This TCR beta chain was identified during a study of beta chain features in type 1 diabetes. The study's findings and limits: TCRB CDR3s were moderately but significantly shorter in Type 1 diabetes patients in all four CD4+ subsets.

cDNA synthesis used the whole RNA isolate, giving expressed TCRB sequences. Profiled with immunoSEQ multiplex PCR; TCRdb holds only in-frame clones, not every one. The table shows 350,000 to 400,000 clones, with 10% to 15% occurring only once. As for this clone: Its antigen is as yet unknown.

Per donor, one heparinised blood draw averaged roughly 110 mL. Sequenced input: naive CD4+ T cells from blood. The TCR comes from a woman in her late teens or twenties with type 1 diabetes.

The CDR3 DNA reads as TGTGCCTGGACCCGGCAGGGATCTGGGGCCAACGTCCTGACTTTC. Protein sequence: CAWTRQGSGANVLTF. This rearrangement joins TRBV30 to TRBJ2-6, with D possibly TRBD1 on 5 matching bases. The CDR3 loop spans 15 amino acids. Deletions cut 4 bases from V and 1 base from J, with 11 bases between. Germline V lookup: CDR1 GTSNPN, CDR2 SVGIG (reference sequence).